Listed below are T cell receptor beta chains from one sample, sequenced in a study of immune evolution from preneoplasia to lung adenocarcinoma. This table comes from immunoSEQ multiplex PCR, and its TCRdb copy is limited to in-frame clones, with some not included. This sample has thousands of clones; roughly 80% occur once, and the top ten carry over 15%. The sequenced sample was FFPE adjacent normal lung tissue. These receptors came from a person aged 70 to 85 with lung adenocarcinoma. Both conserved end residues are part of each CDR3. The D gene is left open where the match is weak. Size is omitted from some rows. Given values are once, few, many or a class for expanded clones.

D,V,J,size,CDR3,DNA
NA,TRBV11-2,TRBJ2-7,NA,CASRTLQSAYEQYF,TGTGCCAGCAGAACTTTACAGTCCGCCTACGAGCAGTACTTC
NA,TRBV29-1,TRBJ1-4,NA,CSVETAYEKLFF,TGCAGCGTTGAGACAGCATATGAAAAACTGTTTTTT
NA,TRBV13,TRBJ2-5,NA,CASSADTGKGEQYF,TGTGCCAGCAGCGCGGACACCGGAAAGGGAGAGCAGTACTTC
NA,TRBV14,TRBJ2-3,NA,CASSPGADTQYF,TGTGCCAGCAGCCCCGGGGCAGATACGCAGTATTTT
NA,TRBV18,TRBJ2-2,few,CASLPGQNTGELFF,TGTGCCAGCTTACCGGGACAGAACACCGGGGAGCTGTTTTTT
NA,TRBV7-3,TRBJ2-3,NA,CASSVSGVYTQYF,TGTGCCAGCAGCGTCTCAGGGGTGTATACGCAGTATTTT
TRBD1,TRBV5-4,TRBJ1-6,few,CASSPTGDLSSPLHF,TGTGCCAGCAGCCCAACAGGGGATTTGAGTTCACCCCTCCACTTT
TRBD2,TRBV5-5,TRBJ2-5,NA,CASSGISGGGETQYF,TGTGCCAGCAGCGGGATTAGCGGGGGGGGAGAGACCCAGTACTTC
TRBD2,TRBV15,TRBJ2-3,NA,CATSRGSFRGGSTDTQYF,TGTGCCACCAGCAGAGGGTCCTTCCGGGGGGGGAGCACAGATACGCAGTATTTT
NA,TRBV5-1,TRBJ1-1,large,CASSLLDQNTEAFF,TGCGCCAGCAGCTTATTAGACCAGAACACTGAAGCTTTCTTT
NA,TRBV7-9,TRBJ2-1,NA,CASSGMGESSYNEQFF,TGTGCCAGCAGCGGAATGGGGGAGAGTTCCTACAATGAGCAGTTCTTC
NA,TRBV5-1,TRBJ1-6,NA,CASSLGQGPKQHSPLHF,TGCGCCAGCAGCTTGGGGCAGGGCCCAAAACAACATTCACCCCTCCACTTT
NA,TRBV30,TRBJ1-4,NA,CAWSKGSATNEKLFF,TGTGCCTGGAGTAAAGGGAGTGCAACTAATGAAAAACTGTTTTTT
TRBD2,TRBV29-1,TRBJ2-5,once,CSVTGREGGETQYF,TGCAGCGTCACGGGCCGGGAGGGCGGGGAGACCCAGTACTTC
NA,TRBV5-6,TRBJ1-2,NA,CASSGVEGRGYTF,TGTGCCAGCAGCGGGGTCGAAGGGCGCGGCTACACCTTC